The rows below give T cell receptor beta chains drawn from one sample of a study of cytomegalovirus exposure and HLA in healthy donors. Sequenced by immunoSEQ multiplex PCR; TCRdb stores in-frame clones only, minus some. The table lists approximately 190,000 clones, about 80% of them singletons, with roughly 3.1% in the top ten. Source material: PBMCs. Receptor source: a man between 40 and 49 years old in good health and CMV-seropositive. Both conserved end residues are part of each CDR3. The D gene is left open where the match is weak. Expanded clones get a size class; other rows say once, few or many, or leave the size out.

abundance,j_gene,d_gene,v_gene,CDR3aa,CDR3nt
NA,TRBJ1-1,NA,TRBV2,CASSETGGGFQNTEAFF,TGTGCCAGCAGTGAAACCGGCGGAGGGTTCCAGAACACTGAAGCTTTCTTT
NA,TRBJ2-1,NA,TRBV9,CASSVNPGWEQFF,TGTGCCAGCAGCGTAAATCCGGGATGGGAGCAGTTCTTC
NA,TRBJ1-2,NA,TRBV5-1,CASSLAGGQGYGYTF,TGCGCCAGCAGCTTGGCCGGCGGGCAGGGGTATGGCTACACCTTC
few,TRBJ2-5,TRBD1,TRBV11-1,CASSLEGQVFQETQYF,TGTGCCAGCAGCTTAGAGGGACAGGTTTTCCAAGAGACCCAGTACTTC
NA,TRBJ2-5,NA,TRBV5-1,CASSPGQSVETQYF,TGCGCCAGCAGCCCAGGACAAAGTGTGGAGACCCAGTACTTC
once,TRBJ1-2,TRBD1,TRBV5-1,CASSLDPTGNYGYTF,TGCGCCAGCAGCTTGGACCCGACAGGGAACTATGGCTACACCTTC
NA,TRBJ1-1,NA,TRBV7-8,CASSSSGTRVSGEAFF,TGTGCCAGCAGCTCGAGCGGGACAAGGGTATCGGGTGAAGCTTTCTTT
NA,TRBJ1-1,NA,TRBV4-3,CASSQPTAGGTEAFF,TGCGCCAGCAGCCAGCCCACGGCGGGGGGGACTGAAGCTTTCTTT
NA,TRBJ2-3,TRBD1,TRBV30,CAWSGPTGATDTQYF,TGTGCCTGGAGTGGCCCGACAGGGGCCACAGATACGCAGTATTTT
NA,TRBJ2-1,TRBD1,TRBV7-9,CASSGRGIGYNEQFF,TGTGCCAGCAGCGGCAGGGGGATAGGTTACAATGAGCAGTTCTTC
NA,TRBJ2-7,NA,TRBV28,CASSLYSEQYF,TGTGCCAGCAGTTTATACAGCGAGCAGTACTTC
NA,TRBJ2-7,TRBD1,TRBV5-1,CASSPGQGSPEQYF,TGCGCCAGCAGCCCCGGACAGGGGTCCCCCGAGCAGTACTTC
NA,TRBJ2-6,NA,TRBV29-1,CSVDSVQGANVLTF,TGCAGCGTTGACTCGGTACAGGGGGCCAACGTCCTGACTTTC
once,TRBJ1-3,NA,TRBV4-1,CASSQGVGSSGNTIYF,TGCGCCAGCAGCCAAGGAGTCGGGAGCTCTGGAAACACCATATATTTT
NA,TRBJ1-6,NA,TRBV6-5,CASSHRNSPLHF,TGTGCCAGCAGCCACAGAAATTCACCCCTCCACTTT
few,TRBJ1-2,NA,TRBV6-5,CASSPGLLGPAGYTF,TGTGCCAGCAGCCCGGGACTACTGGGTCCTGCGGGCTACACCTTC
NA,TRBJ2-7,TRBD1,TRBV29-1,CSVSPRDRAGEQYF,TGCAGCGTGAGCCCCCGGGACAGGGCGGGCGAGCAGTACTTC
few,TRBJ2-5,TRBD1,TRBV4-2,CASSQLRGQGTQETQYF,TGTGCCAGCAGCCAACTCCGGGGACAGGGGACCCAAGAGACCCAGTACTTC
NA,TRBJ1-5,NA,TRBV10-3,CATRGDNQPQHF,TGTGCCACTAGGGGCGACAATCAGCCCCAGCATTTT
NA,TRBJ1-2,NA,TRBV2,CASSDWRSYGYTF,TGTGCCAGCAGTGATTGGAGGAGCTATGGCTACACCTTC
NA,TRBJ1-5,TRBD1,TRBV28,CASSWTGTSNQPQHF,TGTGCCAGCTCCTGGACAGGGACGAGCAATCAGCCCCAGCATTTT
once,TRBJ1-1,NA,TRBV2,CASIFGRAAAFF,TGTGCCAGCATCTTCGGCAGGGCGGCAGCTTTCTTT
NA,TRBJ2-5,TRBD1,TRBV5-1,CASSFYATGDLETQYF,TGCGCCAGCAGCTTTTACGCGACAGGGGATTTGGAGACCCAGTACTTC
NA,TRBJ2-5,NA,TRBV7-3,CASSSTGPQETQYF,TGTGCCAGCAGCTCGACAGGACCCCAAGAGACCCAGTACTTC
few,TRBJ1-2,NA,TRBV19,CASSIGRQVYAGYTF,TGTGCCAGTAGTATAGGCCGGCAGGTCTATGCTGGCTACACCTTC
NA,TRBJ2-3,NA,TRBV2,CASSDAGPSGGTQYF,TGTGCCAGCAGTGATGCGGGTCCAAGTGGTGGTACGCAGTATTTT
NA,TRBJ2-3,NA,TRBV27,CASSLKSSSTDTQYF,TGTGCCAGCAGTTTAAAATCCTCTAGCACAGATACGCAGTATTTT
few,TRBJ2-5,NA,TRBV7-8,CASSLAGYLVETQYF,TGTGCCAGCAGCTTAGCGGGCTATTTAGTGGAGACCCAGTACTTC
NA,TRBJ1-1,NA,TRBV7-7,CASSLGRGDDGEAFF,TGTGCCAGCAGCTTAGGAAGGGGCGATGATGGTGAAGCTTTCTTT
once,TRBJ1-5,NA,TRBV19,CASSIKISGNQPQHF,TGTGCCAGTAGTATCAAGATCAGCGGCAATCAGCCCCAGCATTTT
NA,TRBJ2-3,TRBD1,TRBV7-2,CASSFRQGRSTDTQYF,TGTGCCAGCAGCTTCCGACAGGGGCGCAGCACAGATACGCAGTATTTT
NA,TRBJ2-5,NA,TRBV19,CASSIGGGLTETQYF,TGTGCCAGTAGTATAGGTGGGGGACTTACGGAGACCCAGTACTTC
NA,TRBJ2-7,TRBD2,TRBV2,CASRTGLAAYEQYF,TGTGCCAGCAGAACGGGACTAGCGGCGTACGAGCAGTACTTC
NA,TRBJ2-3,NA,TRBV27,CASSLVLGGTDTQYF,TGTGCCAGCAGTTTAGTCCTCGGGGGCACAGATACGCAGTATTTT
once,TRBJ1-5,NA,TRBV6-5,CASSQGRRNQPQHF,TGTGCCAGCAGTCAAGGGAGGAGGAATCAGCCCCAGCATTTT
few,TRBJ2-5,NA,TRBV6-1,CASSGLKEVQETQYF,TGTGCCAGCAGTGGCCTGAAGGAGGTTCAAGAGACCCAGTACTTC
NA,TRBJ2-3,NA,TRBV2,CASSAGRGSATDTQYF,TGTGCCAGCAGTGCTGGTCGGGGATCGGCTACAGATACGCAGTATTTT
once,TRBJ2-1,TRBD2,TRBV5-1,CASSPTSDAYNEQFF,TGCGCCAGCAGCCCGACTAGCGACGCCTACAATGAGCAGTTCTTC
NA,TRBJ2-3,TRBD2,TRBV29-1,CSGRAGASDTQYF,TGCAGCGGACGAGCGGGGGCGTCAGATACGCAGTATTTT
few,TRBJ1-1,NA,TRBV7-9,CASSFGLPDTEAFF,TGTGCCAGCAGCTTTGGCCTGCCAGACACTGAAGCTTTCTTT
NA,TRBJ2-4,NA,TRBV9,CASSVEGGGASGPKNIQYF,TGTGCCAGCAGCGTAGAGGGTGGAGGGGCCTCAGGGCCCAAAAACATTCAGTACTTC
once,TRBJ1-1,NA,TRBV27,CASSLNRGNTEAFF,TGTGCCAGCAGTTTAAATCGGGGGAACACTGAAGCTTTCTTT
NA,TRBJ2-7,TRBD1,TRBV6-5,CASSGATGVPYEQYF,TGTGCCAGCAGTGGGGCGACAGGGGTTCCCTACGAGCAGTACTTC
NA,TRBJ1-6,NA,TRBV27,CASSLSGGPSSYNSPLHF,TGTGCCAGCAGTTTATCGGGAGGTCCGAGCTCCTATAATTCACCCCTCCACTTT
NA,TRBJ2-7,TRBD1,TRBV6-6,CASSPTGGLGEQYF,TGTGCCAGCAGTCCCACAGGGGGCCTTGGCGAGCAGTACTTC
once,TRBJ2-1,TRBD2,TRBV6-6,CASSPLSLAGAPEQFF,TGTGCCAGCAGTCCCTTGTCACTAGCGGGAGCTCCTGAGCAGTTCTTC
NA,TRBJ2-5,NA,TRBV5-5,CASSSLGGTQETQYF,TGTGCCAGCAGCTCCTTAGGGGGAACCCAAGAGACCCAGTACTTC
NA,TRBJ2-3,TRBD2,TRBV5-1,CASSLLAGTDTQYF,TGCGCCAGCAGCTTACTAGCGGGCACAGATACGCAGTATTTT
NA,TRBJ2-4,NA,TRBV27,CASAGEKNIQYF,TGTGCCAGCGCCGGGGAAAAAAACATTCAGTACTTC
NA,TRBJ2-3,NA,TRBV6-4,CASSRTYSTDTQYF,TGTGCCAGCAGTCGGACTTACAGCACAGATACGCAGTATTTT
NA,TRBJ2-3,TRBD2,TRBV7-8,CASSTPGGQPTSTDTQYF,TGTGCCAGCAGCACTCCGGGGGGTCAGCCTACTAGCACAGATACGCAGTATTTT
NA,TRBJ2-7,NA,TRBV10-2,CASLRQVSSYEQYF,TGCGCCAGCCTCAGGCAGGTTAGCTCCTACGAGCAGTACTTC
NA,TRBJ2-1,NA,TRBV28,CASTLKRNNEQFF,TGTGCCAGCACCCTCAAGCGGAACAATGAGCAGTTCTTC
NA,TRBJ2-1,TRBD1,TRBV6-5,CASGVQGGYNEQFF,TGTGCCAGCGGGGTACAGGGGGGATACAATGAGCAGTTCTTC
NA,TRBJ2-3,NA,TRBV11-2,CASSPVPFSTDTQYF,TGTGCCAGCAGCCCAGTCCCCTTTAGCACAGATACGCAGTATTTT
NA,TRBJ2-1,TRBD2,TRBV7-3,CASSNGLAGVFNEQFF,TGTGCCAGCAGCAACGGACTAGCGGGAGTGTTTAATGAGCAGTTCTTC
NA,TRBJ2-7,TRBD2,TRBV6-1,CASSTRGGGYEQYF,TGTGCCAGCAGTACCCGGGGCGGGGGCTACGAGCAGTACTTC
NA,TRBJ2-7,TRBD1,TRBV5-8,CASSLERDRSRGGQYF,TGTGCCAGCAGCTTGGAGAGGGACAGGTCGCGAGGGGGGCAGTACTTC
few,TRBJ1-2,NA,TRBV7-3,CASSLIGGYGYTF,TGTGCCAGCAGCTTAATAGGGGGTTATGGCTACACCTTC